This TCR beta chain was obtained from a study of human T cells and chemical hapten exposure. The overall study: The study patch tested 0.01% DPC on the upper back and read results at 6 days.

The time point is: patch test 2, 6 weeks after DPC sensitization. The treatment is: therapeutic diphenylcyclopropenone sensitization with weekly scalp DPC. In this sample, this clonotype turned up many times. One entry per CDR3 protein, called by TCRdb with MiXCR from the RACE reads. The data contain hundreds of thousands of distinct CDR3 sequences, around 6% of them seen just once; the ten biggest clones take up around 6%. The V and J ends lost 1 base and 5 bases respectively, with 8 bases between them. Germline CDR1 LGHNA, CDR2 YSLEER. This CDR3 has 13 amino acids. The sequence derives from a young woman with alopecia areata. Some clones in this sample may be carry-over from other donors' samples. Sequencing used whole blood, obtained in connection with sensitization to the hapten diphenylcyclopropenone (DPC). The V gene is TRBV4-3, the J gene TRBJ1-2; D not resolved. CDR3 in amino acids: CASSQASWYGYTF. CDR3 sequence (DNA): TGCGCCAGCAGCCAAGCAAGTTGGTATGGCTACACCTTC.